This TCR beta chain derives from a study of T cells in Graves' hyperthyroidism and ophthalmopathy. Findings and caveats of the study: A model of 13 V-J pairs discriminated ophthalmopathy from stable hyperthyroidism. Ophthalmopathy, as predicted by the model, came a median about seven months after the prediction.

Concerning this clonotype: Its matching antigen is unknown. Given a much more abundant clone one base away, this may be a read error. No conserved phenylalanine or tryptophan is present at the end of the CDR3, so a read error is the likely explanation.

Patients showing uncontrolled infection, other autoimmune disease, pregnancy or lactation were ineligible. Germline loops: CDR1 ENHRY, CDR2 SYGVKD. The CDR3 sequence is 16 residues long. The V and J ends lost 2 bases and 3 bases, in that order; junction bases with no gene match: 7. The source material, RNA transcripts, was used to amplify TCR beta CDR3 regions. When the TCR CDR3 underwent first-round RT-PCR, the HTBI primer set was used. TCRdb re-analysed the multiplex PCR reads in MiXCR, keeping a single row per CDR3 protein. The sample lists approximately 870,000 distinct CDR3 sequences; 35% to 45% were seen once.

The rearrangement joins TRBV10-3 to TRBJ2-7; TRBD2 agrees at 10 bases. Specimen: blood. The receptor comes from a man younger than 30 with Graves' hyperthyroidism. CDR3 DNA sequence: TGTGCCATCAGTGAGCCTAGCGGGAGAGGTAACTACGAGCAGTACCTC. Its protein product is CAISEPSGRGNYEQYL.